This TCR beta chain is drawn from a study of T cells in women clearing cervical HPV infection. Study information: Donors had HPV16-related CIN3 or worse; 2 had invasive cancer. Study observations and caveats: Cases carried less TRBV6-7 than controls: 0.11% versus 0.16%.

Unmatched junction bases numbered 11, after V lost 4 bases and J lost 3 bases. The CDR3 is made up of 16 amino acids. The germline CDR1 and CDR2 sequences are GTSNPN and SVGIG (reference sequence). Details on this clone: Its antigen is still unknown. The read halts 3 residues ahead of the CDR3 end, with the missing end drawn from the germline J gene.

Clones were sequenced by immunoSEQ multiplex PCR, and TCRdb holds only the in-frame ones, with some missing. The sample table sets out about 12,000 clones. Sequencing was carried out using blood buffy coat. V gene TRBV30 combines with J gene TRBJ2-2; 7 bases are a match to TRBD2. The TCR sequence derives from a woman aged 18 to 75 with a cervical HPV16 infection that either progressed to CIN3+ or cleared (not recorded which). The sequenced part of the CDR3 DNA is TGTGCCTGGAACGGCCCGCCTAGCGGACACACCGGGGAG. It yields the protein CAWNGPPSGHTGE. The full CDR3 reads CAWNGPPSGHTGELFF.